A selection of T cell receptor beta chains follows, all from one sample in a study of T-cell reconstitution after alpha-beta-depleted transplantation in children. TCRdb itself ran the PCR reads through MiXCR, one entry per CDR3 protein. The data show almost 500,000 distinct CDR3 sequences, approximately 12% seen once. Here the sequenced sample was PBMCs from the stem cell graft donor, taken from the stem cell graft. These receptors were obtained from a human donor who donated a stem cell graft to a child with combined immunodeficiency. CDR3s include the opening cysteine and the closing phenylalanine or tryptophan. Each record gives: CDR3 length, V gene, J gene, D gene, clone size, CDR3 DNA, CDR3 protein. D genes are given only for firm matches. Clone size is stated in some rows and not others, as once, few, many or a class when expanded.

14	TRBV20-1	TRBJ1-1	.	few	TGCAGTGCTGACCCGGGCCAGGGGAACACTGAAGCTTTCTTT	CSADPGQGNTEAFF
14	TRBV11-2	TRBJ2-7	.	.	TGTGCCAGCAGCGCCTCGAGGGTCTCCTACGAGCAGTACTTC	CASSASRVSYEQYF
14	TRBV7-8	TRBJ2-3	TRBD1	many	TGTGCCAGCAGCGAGATTACAGGGGCAGATACGCAGTATTTT	CASSEITGADTQYF
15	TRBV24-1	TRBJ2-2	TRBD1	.	TGTGCCACCAGTGTGCAGGGGGCAGACACCGGGGAGCTGTTTTTT	CATSVQGADTGELFF
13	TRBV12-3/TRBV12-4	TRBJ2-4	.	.	TGTGCCAGCAGTTTAGGACCCCCTAACATTCAGTACTTC	CASSLGPPNIQYF
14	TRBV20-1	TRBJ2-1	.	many	TGCAGTGCTAGAGCCCTACTTTTCTACAATGAGCAGTTCTTC	CSARALLFYNEQFF
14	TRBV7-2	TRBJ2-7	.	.	TGTGCCAGCTCCCTCAGGTCGAGCTCCTACGAGCAGTACTTC	CASSLRSSSYEQYF
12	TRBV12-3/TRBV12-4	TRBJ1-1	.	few	TGTGCCACCCTTGTGATGAACACTGAAGCTTTCTTT	CATLVMNTEAFF
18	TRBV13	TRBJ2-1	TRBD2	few	TGTGCCAGCAGCTCCCAAGGACTAGCGGGTGACTCCTACAATGAGCAGTTCTTC	CASSSQGLAGDSYNEQFF
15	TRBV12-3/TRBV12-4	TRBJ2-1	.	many	TGTGCCAGCAGTTTTGGATCATGGGGGGTGGGTGAGCAGTTCTTC	CASSFGSWGVGEQFF
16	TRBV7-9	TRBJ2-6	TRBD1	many	TGTGCCAGCAGCGTGACAGGGAGCTCTGGGGCCAACGTCCTGACTTTC	CASSVTGSSGANVLTF
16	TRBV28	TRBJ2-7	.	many	TGTGCCAGCAGTTCCAGCCGGGACATCACTACCTACGAGCAGTACTTC	CASSSSRDITTYEQYF
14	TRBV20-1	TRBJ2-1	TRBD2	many	TGCAGTGCTCTTAGGACTAGCGGGACCAATGAGCAGTTCTTC	CSALRTSGTNEQFF
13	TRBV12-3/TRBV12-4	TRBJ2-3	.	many	TGTGCCAGCAGGTACCGGGCCTACGGCCCGCAGTATTTT	CASRYRAYGPQYF
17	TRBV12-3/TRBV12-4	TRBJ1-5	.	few	TGTGCCAGCAGTTTAGCTTTAGACAGGCCAAGCAATCAGCCCCAGCATTTT	CASSLALDRPSNQPQHF
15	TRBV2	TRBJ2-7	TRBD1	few	TGTGCCAGCACTTTACAGGGGGTGTCGTCGGGAGAGCAGTACTTC	CASTLQGVSSGEQYF
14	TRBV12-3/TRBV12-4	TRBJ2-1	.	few	TGTGCCAGCAGTTTTAACGCTCGAGGGGATGAGCAGTTCTTC	CASSFNARGDEQFF
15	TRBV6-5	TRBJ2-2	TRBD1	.	TGTGCCAGCAGACAGGACAGGCCGAACACCGGGGAGCTGTTTTTT	CASRQDRPNTGELFF
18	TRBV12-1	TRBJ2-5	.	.	TGTGCCCTCAGCTTTGCCCCGATGACTAGCCTTTCCACGGAGACCCAGTACTTC	CALSFAPMTSLSTETQYF
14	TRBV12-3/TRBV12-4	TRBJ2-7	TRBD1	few	TGTGCCAGCAGTTTAGCGGGACAGCGCTACGAGCAGTACTTC	CASSLAGQRYEQYF
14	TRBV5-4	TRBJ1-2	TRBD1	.	TGTGCCAGCAGCTTGCTGGGGACAGGGGGAGGCTACACCTTC	CASSLLGTGGGYTF
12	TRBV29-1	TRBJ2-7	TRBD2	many	TGCAGCGTGGGCGGGAGCGCCTACGAGCAGTACTTC	CSVGGSAYEQYF
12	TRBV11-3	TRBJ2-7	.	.	TGTGCCAGCAGCTTAGGTCTACCGAAGCAGTACTTC	CASSLGLPKQYF
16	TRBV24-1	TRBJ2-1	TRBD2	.	TGTGCCACCAGTGATTTGAGTAGCGGGGGAGGGAATGAGCAGTTCTTC	CATSDLSSGGGNEQFF
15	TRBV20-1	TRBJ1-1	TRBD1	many	TGCAGTGCTAGAGCCATTGACAGGGGGATCACTGAAGCTTTCTTT	CSARAIDRGITEAFF
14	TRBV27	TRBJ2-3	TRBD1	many	TGTGCCAGCAGTTGGACAGGGGCTACAGATACGCAGTATTTT	CASSWTGATDTQYF
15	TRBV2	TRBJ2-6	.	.	TGTGCCAGCAGTATCCAGGGTTCCGGGGCCAACGTCCTGACTTTC	CASSIQGSGANVLTF
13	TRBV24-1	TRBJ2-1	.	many	TGTGCCACCAGTGATTCAAGGGGGGCTGCTGTGGGCTTC	CATSDSRGAAVGF
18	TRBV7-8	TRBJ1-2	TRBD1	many	TGTGCCAGCAGCCCGACGATCGGGACAGGGCTAACGGGCTATGGCTACACCTTC	CASSPTIGTGLTGYGYTF
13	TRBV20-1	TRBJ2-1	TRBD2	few	TGCAGTGCTGGACCGGCGGGGGGGCGTGAGCAGTTCTTC	CSAGPAGGREQFF
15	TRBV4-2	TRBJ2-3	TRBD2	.	TGTGCCAGCAGCCAACCCGGGACTAGTATCCCTACGCAGTATTTT	CASSQPGTSIPTQYF
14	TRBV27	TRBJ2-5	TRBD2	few	TGTGCCAGCAGTCCTCGACTAGCCCGAGAGACCCAGTACTTC	CASSPRLARETQYF
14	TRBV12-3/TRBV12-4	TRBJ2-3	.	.	TGTGCCAGCATCTTAGGAGGATTCGGGTTTACGCAGTATTTT	CASILGGFGFTQYF